Reported below is one T cell receptor beta chain. This entry belongs to a study of blood T cells in healthy people across ages. Primers used in a second PCR of roughly 7 to 12 cycles were a sample-barcoded 5' primer and a J-beta primer mix. All cDNA molecules were each tagged by a template-switch adaptor with 12 random nucleotides. TCRdb itself ran the 5' RACE reads through MiXCR, one entry per CDR3 protein. The sample includes approximately 790,000 distinct CDR3 sequences, about 59% seen only once; the top ten take roughly 26%. Sequenced sample: blood. This clonotype was sampled from a man aged 25 to 40 in good health.

As DNA, the CDR3 is TGTGCCAGCAGTTACTGGGGCAGGGGTAATTACAATGAGCAGTTCTTC. Translated, it gives CASSYWGRGNYNEQFF. The chain uses TRBV6-5 and TRBJ2-1, with D perhaps matching TRBD1 (6 bases). CDR3 length equals 16 residues. Looked up from germline, CDR1 is MNHEY and CDR2 is SVGAGI. V was shortened by 1 base and J by 4 bases, with 14 bases between the two germline ends.